Given below is one T cell receptor beta chain in context. Its antigen remains unknown. This specimen belongs to a study of Tregs in tolerant kidney transplant recipients. General study findings and limits: This study did not directly address biological reproducibility.

Clones were sequenced by immunoSEQ multiplex PCR, and TCRdb holds only the in-frame ones, with some missing. The profile covers 15,000 to 20,000 clones, with 65% appearing a single time and approximately 3.7% taken by the ten largest. The germline V gene has CDR1 SGHRS and CDR2 YFSETQ. Trimming left V 3 bases short and J 1 base short, with 18 bases between. This CDR3 spans 17 amino acids. The clonotype originates from a human donor in good health. The J gene is TRBJ2-3, the V gene TRBV5-1; a weak D match, TRBD1 (6 bases). Sequencing was carried out using Tregs from blood cultured with allogeneic cells. CDR3 bases: TGCGCCAGCAGCTACAGCTACCAGGGGTATGGCACAGATACGCAGTATTTT. Amino acid sequence: CASSYSYQGYGTDTQYF.